This T cell receptor beta chain was profiled in a study of T cell responses to AZD1222 COVID-19 vaccine. Using immunoSEQ multiplex PCR, the repertoire was profiled, and TCRdb retains in-frame clones only, with some absent. The data contain 80,000 to 90,000 clones, roughly 90% of them singletons. This CDR3 spans 15 amino acids. V lost 1 base to trimming and J lost 1 base, with 10 bases between them. Germline assignment: CDR1 LGHNA and CDR2 YSLEER. The clonotype originates from an adult in good health. Here the sequenced sample was peripheral blood, taken on day 0 of MenACWY control vaccination. The V gene is TRBV4-3, the J gene TRBJ2-5; D is uncertain. The CDR3 loop is CASSQGVGLQETQYF. In DNA, the CDR3 is TGCGCCAGCAGCCAAGGAGTGGGCCTCCAAGAGACCCAGTACTTC.